This TCR beta chain was sequenced during a study of blood T cell repertoires in COVID-19. Study-level background: Nucleic acid was either cDNA or gDNA, and it came from T cells, B-cell-depleted T cells, or PBMCs.

CDR1 and CDR2 (germline): SGHTA, FQGNSA. This CDR3 is built from 15 residues. V shed 5 bases and J 2 bases; nucleotides not matched to a gene: 5. Generated by immunoSEQ multiplex PCR, the TCRdb table keeps only in-frame clones and is missing some. The sample holds some 120,000 clones; about 93% are singletons and the top ten take around 2.2%. This clone was observed once. One Seattle source followed patients from active infection through their disease course. The clonotype originates from a man aged 45 to 65 with COVID-19, enrolled during active disease. Sequenced input: peripheral blood. J is TRBJ2-3 and V is TRBV7-2; 9 nucleotides agree with TRBD1. The CDR3 reads CASSRDRAITDTQYF. The CDR3 DNA reads as TGTGCCAGCAGCCGGGACAGGGCGATCACAGATACGCAGTATTTT.